This entry describes one TCR beta chain. Antigen unknown. These data belong to a study of PD-1 blockade in classical Hodgkin lymphoma. As to time point: cycle 4 day 1 (C4D1), after five to seven weeks of nivolumab. Exposure to brentuximab vedotin varied, and each patient had relapsed following autologous stem cell transplantation. The CDR3 runs to 15 residues. V was clipped by 1 base and J by 6 bases, with 10 bases between them. Germline V gene sequence: CDR1 SGHVS, CDR2 FQNEAQ. Libraries were prepared by immunoSEQ multiplex PCR; TCRdb keeps only in-frame clonotypes and omits some of them. The table includes about 19,000 clones, about three quarters detected once. General study points: The drivers behind the repertoire differences, possibly disease activity or prior therapy, remain undefined. Partial responders and progressors had significantly lower baseline TCR diversity.

The starting material was peripheral blood mononuclear cells (PBMCs), obtained before the fourth cycle of nivolumab. This sequence joins TRBV7-8 and TRBJ1-6; a possible D gene is TRBD1 (5 bases). This receptor was identified in a human donor with classical Hodgkin lymphoma. The DNA for the CDR3 is TGTGCCAGCAGCTTAGGGGTTGGGACTAATTCACCCCTCCACTTT. It specifies CASSLGVGTNSPLHF.